This TCR beta chain appears in the sequencing data of a study of blood T cells in healthy people across ages (dated by TCRdb to between 2015 and 2016). Background for the entire study: Template switching captured roughly one uniquely barcoded TCR beta cDNA molecule per two T cells in model experiments. To avoid experimental bias, donors of different ages were distributed randomly across sequencing lanes. Using deep sequencing normalized with unique cDNA molecular identifiers, the study measured how TCR beta repertoire diversity changes with age. Using the same blood draw, the study looked at two additional independent replicas of 1 million unique cDNA reads for two donors, one aged 18 to 30 and the other aged 80 or older. Four age groups were formed from the donors: young (average approximately 15 years), middle-aged (around 40), aged (under 70) and long-lived (more than 75).

General findings and caveats noted by the study authors: Compared with the aged group, more naive CD4+ T cells, fewer expanded clones and increased TCR diversity were shown by the long-lived group, suggesting age selection. The percentage of naive T cells measured by flow cytometry correlated strongly with observed TCR beta diversity. Because profiling used bulk unsorted PBMCs, naive and antigen-experienced compartments could not be compared conclusively. Because the CMV infection status of the donors was unknown, age-related changes in expanded clonotypes may potentially have been confounded. As age increased, observed TCR beta diversity per million T cells dropped in a roughly linear way, and a significant reduction was already evident by age around 41. Estimates of total diversity from one million sequenced T cells were regarded as lower bounds and underestimates.

This clonotype was seen a handful of times. Its specific antigen is unknown. No much larger clone exists at a distance of one base, and base qualities are not known. The roughly 39 donors, aged 6 to 90 years, were systemically healthy Caucasian individuals from Russia. Each donor gave 8 to 10 milliliters of peripheral blood, drawn into EDTA-treated Vacutainer tubes. Ficoll-Paque density-gradient centrifugation was used to isolate PBMCs, with at least 6 million per sample. Trizol reagent was used to extract total RNA from the PBMCs, yielding at least 5.5 micrograms per sample. The percentages of naive CD45RAhigh/CD27high T cells were determined by flow cytometry on a PBMC aliquot from every donor. According to the germline V gene, CDR1 reads SGDLS and CDR2 reads YYNGEE. There are 15 amino acids in the CDR3, from cysteine to phenylalanine inclusive. The CDR3 DNA has 45 bases and is translated from base 1. Trimming takes 1 base from V and 8 bases from J, and the germline ends sit 15 bases apart.

Library generation was performed with 5' RACE. Sequencing was carried out with an Illumina HiSeq 2500. A second PCR of roughly 6 to 11 cycles was run with a J-beta primer mix and a sample-barcoded 5' primer. Each TCR beta cDNA molecule received a unique molecular identifier from a template-switch 5' adaptor carrying 12 random nucleotides. Each sample yielded at least 3 million CDR3-containing paired-end reads. First-strand cDNA was synthesized from all RNA with the Mint cDNA synthesis kit, primed by a TRBC-specific oligonucleotide. All cDNA was treated with uracil-DNA glycosylase and then went through a first 18-cycle PCR with the universal primers M1SS and BC2_uni_R. As for the original processing: Each sample was normalized by randomly selecting 1 million high-quality reads, each carrying a distinct molecular identifier. Instead of being binned into consensus sequences, reads with shared molecular identifiers were discarded. MiTCR, set to a Q25 quality threshold and the strictest error-elimination algorithm, was used for CDR3 identification, clonotype clustering and error correction. A nonparametric unseen species model with Euler transformation was used to estimate a lower bound on total TCR beta diversity. Clones were called with MiXCR by TCRdb after fastp trimmed the public reads at Q25, and only in-frame beta chains were retained. For every CDR3 protein sequence, its rows merge into one entry that carries the most common genes and DNA. TCRdb, rather than the study authors, made the V and J calls. Here the sample has 650,000 to 1,000,000 distinct CDR3 sequences; roughly 34% occur a single time. Together, the top ten hold 10% to 15% of the sample.

Recombination joined TRBV9 with TRBJ1-4; 5 matching bases give a weak D call of TRBD1. The sample comprised blood. This TCR was recovered from a man between 18 and 35 years old in good health. The DNA sequence follows: TGTGCCAGCAGCGTAACCCACGGCAGGGAAGAAAAACTGTTTTTT. This codes for CASSVTHGREEKLFF.